These 26 T cell receptor beta chains were all obtained from the same sample, sequenced in a study of T cell responses to AZD1222 COVID-19 vaccine. Measured with immunoSEQ multiplex PCR; TCRdb has only the in-frame clones, and not every one. The repertoire holds more than 85,000 clones, with roughly nine tenths as singletons. This specimen was peripheral blood, taken on day 0 of AZD1222 vaccination. The receptor set was obtained from an adult in good health.

The genes are TRBV4-1 and TRBJ2-1; D may be TRBD2 (6 bases). V lost 1 base to trimming and J lost 4 bases, with 11 bases between them. The CDR3 has 15 residues. Germline assignment: CDR1 MGHRA and CDR2 YSYEKL. In nucleotides, the CDR3 is TGCGCCAGCAGCCAAGCGGGCGGGGTATACAATGAGCAGTTCTTC. It translates to CASSQAGGVYNEQFF.

This clone was observed a single time. The chain links TRBV18 to TRBJ1-2; unclear D gene. Between the trimmed V and J ends, which lost 1 base and 0 bases, there was a span of 9 bases. The germline CDR1 and CDR2 sequences are KGHSH and LQKENI. The length of the CDR3 is 15 residues. The DNA of the CDR3 is TGTGCCAGCTCACCACTCGGAGACACTAACTATGGCTACACCTTC. Residues: CASSPLGDTNYGYTF.

The chain employs TRBV5-8 and TRBJ2-7; a possible D gene is TRBD1 (5 bases). The V and J ends lost 3 bases and 2 bases respectively, with 9 bases between them. The CDR3 is made up of 13 amino acids. The germline gives CDR1 SGHTS, CDR2 YDEGEE. CDR3 bases: TGTGCCAGCAGCTACAGGATGACCTACGAGCAGTACTTC. It codes for CASSYRMTYEQYF. The full variable domain, in which reference TRBV5-8 and TRBJ2-7 provide the parts outside the CDR3, is EAGVTQSPTHLIKTRGQQATLRCSPISGHTSVYWYQQALGLGLQFLLWYDEGEERNRGNFPPRFSGRQFPNYSSELNVNALELEDSALYLCASSYRMTYEQYFGPGTRLTVT.

The table lists this clone with a few counts. The CDR3 here is CASSSTGAGNTIYF. In nucleotides, the CDR3 is TGTGCCAGCAGCTCGACAGGGGCTGGAAACACCATATATTTT. The chain joins TRBV7-3 to TRBJ1-3; 8 bases line up with TRBD1. V shed 4 bases, J shed 2 bases, and the junction held 1 base outside the gene matches. CDR1 is SGHTA, CDR2 FQGTGA, per germline. The CDR3 covers 14 residues.

This chain links TRBV2 with TRBJ1-5; D is unclear. This CDR3 is built from 13 residues. Germline V gives CDR1 SNHLY, CDR2 FYNNEI. V dropped 4 bases and J dropped 0 bases, with 4 bases sitting between them. DNA for the CDR3: TGTGCCAGCAGTGTCTATAGCAATCAGCCCCAGCATTTT. It specifies CASSVYSNQPQHF.

This chain's CDR3 is CASSFAGRGNTIYF. Written as DNA, the CDR3 is TGTGCCAGCAGCTTCGCAGGGCGGGGAAACACCATATATTTT. This sequence joins TRBV6-2 or TRBV6-3 and TRBJ1-3, with D possibly matching TRBD1 (5 bases). The CDR3 covers 14 residues. Per the germline V gene, CDR1 is MNHEY and CDR2 is SVGEGT. The V gene lost 6 bases and the J gene lost 4 bases, with 13 bases spanning the gap.

The sample holds one count of this clone. V usage is TRBV7-2 and J usage is TRBJ2-7; D is unresolved. The CDR3 has 14 residues. Germline CDR1 reads SGHTA; CDR2 reads FQGNSA. V lost 0 bases to trimming and J lost 2 bases, with 8 bases between them. The CDR3, as DNA: TGTGCCAGCAGCTTAGCGGAACAGCCCTACGAGCAGTACTTC. Amino acids: CASSLAEQPYEQYF. Together with reference TRBV7-2 and TRBJ2-7, the CDR3 gives the full variable domain: GAGVSQSPSNKVTEKGKDVELRCDPISGHTALYWYRQSLGQGLEFLIYFQGNSAPDKSGLPSDRFSAERTGGSVSTLTIQRTQQEDSAVYLCASSLAEQPYEQYFGPGTRLTVT.

The CDR3 DNA sequence: TGTGCCAGCTCACCAAGACAGGGGCACACCGGGGAGCTGTTTTTT. This codes for CASSPRQGHTGELFF. The J gene is TRBJ2-2, the V gene TRBV18; 8 bases are shared with TRBD1. Germline V gives CDR1 KGHSH, CDR2 LQKENI. The CDR3 extends over 15 amino acids. V lost 2 bases and J lost 3; bases outside the gene matches: 2.

The J gene is TRBJ1-4, the V gene TRBV3-1 (or the pseudogene TRBV3-2), with D hard to call. V was cut by 4 bases and J by 8 bases, with 14 bases left in between. Germline lookup yields CDR1 LGHDT and CDR2 YNNKEL (reference sequence). This CDR3 has 14 amino acids. The CDR3 DNA reads as TGTGCCAGCAGCCTACCGGGAGAACGGGAAAAACTGTTTTTT. As protein: CASSLPGEREKLFF.

The V gene is TRBV10-3, the J gene TRBJ1-1; TRBD1 matches at 8 bases. Germline V gives CDR1 ENHRY, CDR2 SYGVKD. The CDR3 loop spans 13 amino acids. With 6 bases clipped from V and 7 bases from J, the junction kept 7 bases outside the gene matches. The CDR3, as DNA: TGTGCCATCAGGACAGGGGCCAACCATGAAGCTTTCTTT. Residues: CAIRTGANHEAFF.

Only one count was recorded for this clone. This chain links TRBV6-5 with TRBJ1-5; D is perhaps TRBD1 (6 bases). The CDR3 spans 14 residues. From germline, CDR1 is MNHEY and CDR2 SVGAGI. V shed 8 bases and J shed 4 bases, with 15 bases lying between them. CDR3 bases: TGTGCCAGCCGACCCGGGGGCGAAAATCAGCCCCAGCATTTT. Protein: CASRPGGENQPQHF.

In this sample, this clone turned up a few times. The chain uses TRBV19 and TRBJ1-2, with D possibly TRBD1 on 5 matching bases. Trimming cost V 5 bases and J 2 bases, with 18 bases left between them. Germline V CDR1 and CDR2: LNHDA, SQIVND (reference sequence). There are 16 residues in the CDR3. The CDR3 reads CASSPERQQPNYGYTF. For the CDR3, the DNA is TGTGCCAGTAGTCCAGAACGACAGCAACCAAACTATGGCTACACCTTC.

The V and J genes are TRBV6-6 and TRBJ1-4, with 7 nucleotides matching TRBD1. The germline V gene encodes CDR1 MNHNY and CDR2 SVGAGI (reference sequence). This CDR3 is built from 14 residues. J lost 5 bases, V lost 6 bases, and 6 bases had no gene match. The CDR3 protein is CASSPRGGNEKLFF. The CDR3 DNA follows: TGTGCCAGCAGCCCCAGGGGGGGCAATGAAAAACTGTTTTTT.

J is TRBJ2-2 and V is TRBV6-5; D remains unclear. V was shortened by 7 bases and J by 5 bases, with 17 bases between the two germline ends. CDR1 and CDR2 from the germline V gene are MNHEY and SVGAGI. The CDR3 runs to 15 residues. The CDR3: CASTSPGLMTGELFF. DNA of the CDR3: TGTGCCAGCACCAGCCCGGGCCTGATGACCGGGGAGCTGTTTTTT.

In nucleotides, the CDR3 is TGCGCCAGCAGCTTGGTTTCGGCTAACTATGGCTACACCTTC. Protein: CASSLVSANYGYTF. The chain combines TRBV5-1 with TRBJ1-2, with D unclear. V shed 0 bases and J shed 0 bases, with 6 bases lying between them. Germline V gene data show CDR1 as SGHRS and CDR2 as YFSETQ. The CDR3 is made up of 14 amino acids.

With respect to this clone: In the same sample, other DNA sequences code for this CDR3. The rearrangement uses TRBV5-8 and TRBJ2-2, with TRBD1 identical over 9 bases. The V gene end was trimmed by 2 bases and the J gene end by 6 bases; junction bases not matched to a gene: 5. CDR1 and CDR2 from the germline V gene are SGHTS and YDEGEE. The CDR3 spans 15 residues. The CDR3: CASSLETGGAGELFF. In DNA, the CDR3 is TGTGCCAGCAGCTTAGAAACAGGGGGCGCCGGGGAGCTGTTTTTT.

The rearrangement links TRBV5-1 to TRBJ2-2; D is unclear. V was shortened by 4 bases and J by 1 base, with 11 bases between the two germline ends. This CDR3 region has 15 residues. The V gene's germline CDR1 is SGHRS and CDR2 YFSETQ. The CDR3 is CASSPGNMNTGELFF. The CDR3 DNA sequence: TGCGCCAGCAGCCCGGGTAACATGAACACCGGGGAGCTGTTTTTT. The whole variable domain, filled in from reference TRBV5-1 and TRBJ2-2, reads KAGVTQTPRYLIKTRGQQVTLSCSPISGHRSVSWYQQTPGQGLQFLFEYFSETQRNKGNFPGRFSGRQFSNSRSEMNVSTLELGDSALYLCASSPGNMNTGELFFGEGSRLTVL.

The V gene is TRBV7-8, the J gene TRBJ1-2, with a weak D call TRBD1 (5 bases). Trimming left V 1 base short and J 7 bases short, with 13 bases between. This CDR3 comprises 14 residues. CDR1 is SGHVS and CDR2 is FQNEAQ in the germline V gene. The chain's CDR3 is CASSLGSGNGGYTF. CDR3 bases: TGTGCCAGCAGCTTAGGTTCAGGGAACGGTGGCTACACCTTC.

CDR3 region: CASSQEGTGGGNTGELFF. The CDR3 DNA reads as TGCGCCAGCAGCCAAGAAGGAACAGGGGGCGGAAACACCGGGGAGCTGTTTTTT. J is TRBJ2-2 and V is TRBV4-1; 9 nucleotides align to TRBD1. Germline V gene sequence: CDR1 MGHRA, CDR2 YSYEKL. CDR3 length: 18 amino acids. V gave up 0 bases and J gave up 2 bases; unmatched junction bases: 7.

J is TRBJ2-1 and V is TRBV7-3; the match to TRBD1 covers 12 bases. The CDR3 contains 15 residues. V was pared by 2 bases and J by 6 bases, with 2 bases of the junction left unmatched. Looked up from germline, CDR1 is SGHTA and CDR2 is FQGTGA. CDR3 amino acids: CASSLGTGGRNEQFF. The CDR3 DNA sequence: TGTGCCAGCAGCTTAGGGACAGGGGGCCGCAATGAGCAGTTCTTC.

This rearrangement joins TRBV28 to TRBJ1-2, with D possibly TRBD1 on 5 matching bases. The CDR3 consists of 12 residues. Per germline, CDR1 MDHEN and CDR2 SYDVKM. V was cut by 4 bases and J by 8 bases, with 11 bases left in between. The CDR3, as DNA: TGTGCCAGCAGTTACGGGGGGGGAGGCTACACCTTC. It translates to CASSYGGGGYTF.

The rearrangement uses TRBV3-1 (or the pseudogene TRBV3-2) and TRBJ2-7; D gene unclear. Germline values: CDR1 LGHDT, CDR2 YNNKEL (reference sequence). With 4 bases removed from V and 0 bases from J, the gap between germline ends came to 7 bases. The CDR3 runs 13 residues. The CDR3, as DNA: TGTGCCAGCAGCCTGGGCAGCTCCTACGAGCAGTACTTC. Its protein is CASSLGSSYEQYF.

The rearrangement joins TRBV20-1 to TRBJ2-3; D is uncertain. Per germline, CDR1 DFQATT and CDR2 SNEGSKA (reference sequence). This CDR3 spans 13 amino acids. Deletions cut 3 bases from V and 3 bases from J, with 10 bases between. The CDR3 DNA is TGCAGTGCTAGTTACGGCCCAACAGATACGCAGTATTTT. This translates into CSASYGPTDTQYF.

The chain joins TRBV6-1 to TRBJ1-2; D gene ambiguous. This CDR3 region has 11 residues. Per the germline V gene, CDR1 is MNHNS and CDR2 is SASEGT. V was trimmed by 1 base and J by 14 bases, leaving 11 bases between them. In DNA form, the CDR3 reads TGTGCCAGCAGTGAAGGGACGGCATTAACCTTC. Its protein is CASSEGTALTF.

This chain links TRBV11-3 with TRBJ1-4; 7 nucleotides align to TRBD1. V shed 4 bases and J 0 bases; nucleotides not matched to a gene: 17. Looked up from germline, CDR1 is SGHNT and CDR2 is YENEEA. The CDR3 runs 20 residues. CDR3 nucleotide sequence: TGTGCCAGCAGCTCTCAACCGGGACAGACGGGATATGCAACTAATGAAAAACTGTTTTTT. Protein: CASSSQPGQTGYATNEKLFF.

The chain combines TRBV6-5 with TRBJ1-5; TRBD1 might be the D (6 bases). Trimming took 7 bases from V and 7 from J, leaving 17 bases between them. This CDR3 contains 14 residues. Germline loops: CDR1 MNHEY, CDR2 SVGAGI. The DNA of the CDR3 is TGTGCCAGCAACCGGGCAGGGGAGGCCCAGCCCCAGCATTTT. It is translated as CASNRAGEAQPQHF.